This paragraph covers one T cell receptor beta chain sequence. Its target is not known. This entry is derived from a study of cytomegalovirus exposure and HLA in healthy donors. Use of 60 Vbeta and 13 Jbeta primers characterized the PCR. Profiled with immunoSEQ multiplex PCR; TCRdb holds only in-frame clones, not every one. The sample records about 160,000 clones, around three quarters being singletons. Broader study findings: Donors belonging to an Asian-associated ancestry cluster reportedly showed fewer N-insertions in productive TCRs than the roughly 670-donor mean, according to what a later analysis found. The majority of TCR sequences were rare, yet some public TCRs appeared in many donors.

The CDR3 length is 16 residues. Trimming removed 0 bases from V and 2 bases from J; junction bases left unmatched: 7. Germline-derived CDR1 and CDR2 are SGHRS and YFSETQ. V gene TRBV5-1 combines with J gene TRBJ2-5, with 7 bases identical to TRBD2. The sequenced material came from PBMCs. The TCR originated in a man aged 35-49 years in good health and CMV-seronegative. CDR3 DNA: TGCGCCAGCAGCTTGGCACTGGGGGGGTTTCAAGAGACCCAGTACTTC. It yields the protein CASSLALGGFQETQYF.